Given below is one T cell receptor (beta chain) in context. Antigen unknown. The CDR3 runs 13 residues. Trimming stripped 1 base from V and 13 bases from J, with 14 bases between. Germline CDR1 and CDR2: KGHSH and LQKENI. Surgery without prior neoadjuvant therapy was the treatment of the selected pancreatic ductal adenocarcinoma patients. The data belong to a study of T cells in pancreatic ductal adenocarcinoma. The study, taken as a whole, reports: Tumor and blood clonality did not differ significantly, about 0.11 versus 0.072. Tumor samples had fewer productive templates and about 8-fold fewer unique clonotypes than blood. Tumor-versus-blood clonality comparisons may be biased toward lower tumor diversity.

TCRdb's table, derived via immunoSEQ multiplex PCR, lists solely in-frame clones and lacks some. The sample includes some 5,000 clones, about 88% of them seen just once. The rearrangement links TRBV18 to TRBJ2-4; D possibly matches TRBD1 or TRBD2 (5 bases each). Sequencing was performed on pancreatic tumor tissue. The TCR was taken from a human donor with pancreatic ductal adenocarcinoma. The CDR3 sequence is CASSPRGDDRQYF. CDR3 DNA sequence: TGTGCCAGCTCACCACGAGGGGACGACCGGCAGTACTTC.